This record covers a single TCR beta chain. Two negative PCRs, clearance, or symptom resolution characterized the recovered Cohort 3 donors. CDR3 length: 16 residues. Unmatched junction bases numbered 10, after V lost 6 bases and J lost 4 bases. The germline gives CDR1 MNHEY, CDR2 SMNVEV (reference sequence). Here immunoSEQ multiplex PCR was the method, and the copy in TCRdb shows in-frame clones only, minus some. The sample records 300,000 to 400,000 clones, about 90% being singletons. These data are taken from a study of blood T cell repertoires in COVID-19. About the research overall: The origin of the acute and convalescent COVID-19 samples was the United States, Italy and Spain. PBMCs, B-cell-depleted T cells, or T cells were the source of the cDNA or gDNA that made up the material.

The receptor's source is a man aged 25-45 years who had recovered from COVID-19. This chain joins TRBV27 and TRBJ2-1; 9 bases align to TRBD1. Material: PBMCs or T cells enriched from blood (not recorded which). This CDR3 is CASSPSPGTGYNEQFF. CDR3 nucleotides: TGTGCCAGCAGCCCCAGCCCCGGGACAGGGTACAATGAGCAGTTCTTC.